A single sample gave rise to the 2 T cell receptor beta chains below, sequenced in a study of cytotoxic CD8 clonotypes in ibrutinib-treated CLL. Clones were read by immunoSEQ multiplex PCR, and TCRdb kept only the in-frame ones, dropping some. Seen here are 270,000 or so clones, 76% observed once, and the top ten hold approximately 5.6%. The material sequenced was PBMCs, taken at disease progression, from a patient treated with ibrutinib. The receptors stem from a human donor with chronic lymphocytic leukemia.

In its sample, this clone was seen a few times. The chain combines TRBV2 with TRBJ2-7, with 11 bases fitting TRBD2. With V trimmed by 4 bases and J by 4 bases, 6 bases remained unmatched. This CDR3 contains 15 residues. Germline CDR1 SNHLY, CDR2 FYNNEI. CDR3 sequence reads: CASSATSGGIYEQYF. In DNA, the CDR3 is TGTGCCAGCAGTGCAACTAGCGGGGGTATTTACGAGCAGTACTTC.

This chain joins TRBV10-3 and TRBJ1-5; D may be TRBD1 (5 bases). Looked up from germline, CDR1 is ENHRY and CDR2 is SYGVKD. CDR3 length equals 16 residues. Trimming took 3 bases from V and 1 from J, leaving 13 bases between them. CDR3 sequence: CAISDGNQGSNQPQHF. The CDR3, as DNA: TGTGCCATCAGTGATGGGAACCAGGGAAGCAATCAGCCCCAGCATTTT.